The 13 T cell receptor beta chains below come from one sample, sequenced in a study of human versus mouse CDR3 diversity and MHC coevolution. TCRdb's table, derived via immunoSEQ multiplex PCR, lists solely in-frame clones and lacks some. The sample gives about 77,000 clones, roughly 92% of which show up once; less than 0.16% is in the top ten. The sample consisted of naive CD4+ T cells from blood. Subset here: CD45RO-negative CD62L-positive naive CD4 T cells. Receptor source: a person aged 25 to 69 in good health.

About this clone itself: The same CDR3 also results from other DNA sequences found in this sample. The CDR3 DNA reads TGTGCCAGCAGTGAAGTCAGCGGAGGCACAGATACGCAGTATTTT. Translation gives CASSEVSGGTDTQYF. This chain links TRBV6-1 with TRBJ2-3; possible D gene TRBD2, 5 bases. Germline CDR1 MNHNS, CDR2 SASEGT. CDR3 length equals 15 residues. V was trimmed by 1 base and J by 1 base, leaving 9 bases between them.

This chain links TRBV28 with TRBJ1-1; D is unresolved. The CDR3 length is 13 residues. V lost 8 bases to trimming and J lost 2 bases, with 12 bases between them. CDR1 and CDR2 from the germline V gene are MDHEN and SYDVKM. The CDR3 DNA reads as TGTGCCAGCTCTTGGACGGGAAACACTGAAGCTTTCTTT. The encoded protein is CASSWTGNTEAFF.

This chain joins TRBV30 and TRBJ1-2; TRBD1 aligns across 11 bases. The CDR3 has 18 amino acids. Germline lookup yields CDR1 GTSNPN and CDR2 SVGIG (reference sequence). V lost 1 base, J lost 7 bases, and 17 bases stayed unmatched. In DNA form, the CDR3 reads TGTGCCTGGAGTGGCCCAGGGTCCCGTGGGACAGGGGGGTCTGGCTACACCTTC. This translates into CAWSGPGSRGTGGSGYTF.

This chain uses TRBV19 with TRBJ1-4; 9 bases fit TRBD1. J lost 1 base, V lost 4 bases, and 1 base had no gene match. Germline CDR1 is LNHDA and CDR2 is SQIVND (reference sequence). This CDR3 is built from 15 residues. CDR3 DNA sequence: TGTGCCAGTAGTAGGGGACAGGGAACTAATGAAAAACTGTTTTTT. Translated, it gives CASSRGQGTNEKLFF. Full variable domain (missing parts from reference TRBV19 and TRBJ1-4): DGGITQSPKYLFRKEGQNVTLSCEQNLNHDAMYWYRQDPGQGLRLIYYSQIVNDFQKGDIAEGYSVSREKKESFPLTVTSAQKNPTAFYLCASSRGQGTNEKLFFGSGTQLSVL.

CDR3 residues: CASSFGGVNTGELFF. The CDR3 DNA is TGCGCCAGCAGCTTTGGCGGGGTGAACACCGGGGAGCTGTTTTTT. The chain has TRBV5-1 and TRBJ2-2; tentatively, D is TRBD2 (6 bases). Germline CDR1 reads SGHRS; CDR2 reads YFSETQ. The V end lost 2 bases, the J end lost 1 base, and 9 bases lay between the germline ends. This CDR3 is 15 amino acids long.

This clone was seen only once. The J gene is TRBJ2-5, the V gene TRBV5-1; TRBD1 aligns across 8 bases. This CDR3 comprises 15 residues. V was pared by 3 bases and J by 2 bases, with 6 bases of the junction left unmatched. Germline CDR1 reads SGHRS; CDR2 reads YFSETQ. The chain's CDR3 is CASSSSGQVQETQYF. In nucleotides, the CDR3 is TGCGCCAGCAGCTCTTCGGGACAGGTACAAGAGACCCAGTACTTC.

The chain carries TRBV9 and TRBJ2-5; D remains unclear. Germline values: CDR1 SGDLS, CDR2 YYNGEE. This CDR3 has 15 residues. The V end was cut by 4 bases, the J end by 5 bases, with 18 bases between. The CDR3 here is CASSSSISSDETQYF. CDR3 nucleotides: TGTGCCAGCAGCTCGTCGATTAGCAGTGATGAGACCCAGTACTTC.

With regard to this clone: One end of the junction is discordant with germline, which a read error may explain. This chain joins TRBV18 and TRBJ2-3; D is ambiguous. The CDR3 spans 14 residues. Looked up from germline, CDR1 is KGHSH and CDR2 is LQKENI. CDR3 amino acids: CASSPLADTDTQYF. The CDR3 DNA reads TGTGCCAGTTCACCATTGGCGGACACAGATACGCAGTATTTT.

The CDR3 bases are TGTGCCAGCAGTGAAGACCAGCGATTGCGGGGACTGATTAATGAAAAACTGTTTTTT. This translates into CASSEDQRLRGLINEKLFF. The V gene is TRBV6-1, the J gene TRBJ1-4; TRBD1 might be the D (5 bases). The V gene's germline CDR1 is MNHNS and CDR2 SASEGT. The length of the CDR3 is 19 residues. V was trimmed by 1 base and J by 4 bases, leaving 22 bases between them.

CDR3 coding DNA: TGTGCCAGCAGCGGAACAGACGGATCTTATGGCTACACCTTC. This encodes CASSGTDGSYGYTF. This rearrangement joins TRBV13 to TRBJ1-2; D is uncertain. This CDR3 spans 14 amino acids. CDR1 is PRHDT, CDR2 FYEKMQ, per germline (reference sequence). V shed 5 bases and J shed 5 bases, with 15 bases lying between them.

J is TRBJ2-7 and V is TRBV5-1; 11 nucleotides line up with TRBD2. V trimming: 0 bases; J trimming: 0 bases; junction bases outside the gene matches: 2. Germline V gene lookup returns CDR1 SGHRS and CDR2 YFSETQ. The CDR3 runs 16 residues. The CDR3 DNA sequence: TGCGCCAGCAGCTTGGTTACTAGCGGGGGCTCCTACGAGCAGTACTTC. This codes for CASSLVTSGGSYEQYF.

The rearrangement joins TRBV28 to TRBJ2-1, with TRBD1 matching 8 bases. CDR1 MDHEN and CDR2 SYDVKM come from the germline V gene. CDR3 length equals 17 residues. After removal of 6 bases from V and 4 bases from J, the junction contained 14 bases not matched to a gene. CDR3 in amino acids: CASSPLGQGQAYNEQFF. The CDR3 nucleotides are TGTGCCAGCAGCCCCTTAGGACAGGGCCAAGCGTACAATGAGCAGTTCTTC. The entire variable domain, with the rest obtained from reference TRBV28 and TRBJ2-1, is as follows: DVKVTQSSRYLVKRTGEKVFLECVQDMDHENMFWYRQDPGLGLRLIYFSYDVKMKEKGDIPEGYSVSREKKERFSLILESASTNQTSMYLCASSPLGQGQAYNEQFFGPGTRLTVL.

The chain has TRBV11-2 and TRBJ2-1; D gene ambiguous. V was clipped by 7 bases and J by 3 bases, with 10 bases between them. The CDR3 contains 13 residues. Germline CDR1 is SGHAT and CDR2 is FQNNGV. The CDR3 bases are TGTGCCAGCACATTGCCTAGCTACAATGAGCAGTTCTTC. Encoded protein: CASTLPSYNEQFF.